The entry that follows covers one T cell receptor beta chain sequence. Its specificity is not known. The record originates from a study of CD8+CD57+ T cells in acquired aplastic anemia. Study overall: CD4+ and CD8+ cells, once sorted, gave DNA averaging roughly 3.2 ug. Study findings and constraints: The study identified more than 25 CD8+ CDR3 sequences shared by patients and controls. Controls did not differ significantly from patients in CD8+ Simpson's diversity.

For sequencing, patients were chosen who had shown expansion of CD8+CD57+ cells by flow cytometry. In all patients, the disease was severe acquired aplastic anemia. Genomic DNA constituted the template upon which TCR beta VDJ and CDR3 profiling was performed. One entry per CDR3 protein results from TCRdb running MiXCR on the reads. The sample records some 200,000 distinct CDR3 sequences, around 47% being singletons. CDR1 and CDR2 from the germline V gene are SGHTS and YDEGEE. The germline V and J ends were trimmed by 4 bases and 4 bases, with 8 bases remaining between them. The CDR3 runs to 12 residues.

This clonotype originated in a human donor with aplastic anemia. The sequenced sample was sorted CD4+, CD8+, or CD8+CD57+ T cells (not recorded which) from PBMCs. J is TRBJ1-2 and V is TRBV5-8; D gene unclear. This chain's CDR3 is CASSVTSYGYTF. The CDR3 coding sequence is TGTGCCAGCAGCGTCACCAGCTATGGCTACACCTTC.